Below, 24 T cell receptor beta chains from the same sample are listed, as sequenced in a study of T cell changes during pregnancy in multiple sclerosis. Sequencing was performed with immunoSEQ multiplex PCR; in TCRdb, only in-frame clones are kept and a portion is missing. The sample lists around 100,000 clones, approximately 90% occurring once. The source material was peripheral blood, sampled after pregnancy. These TCRs come from a female donor with multiple sclerosis, enrolled in a pregnancy study.

The chain carries TRBV5-1 and TRBJ2-6; TRBD2 might be the D (6 bases). Germline V lookup: CDR1 SGHRS, CDR2 YFSETQ. This CDR3 is 17 amino acids long. The V gene lost 4 bases and the J gene lost 0 bases, with 14 bases spanning the gap. CDR3 coding DNA: TGCGCCAGCAGCCCCAGGGACTTCGGCTCTGGGGCCAACGTCCTGACTTTC. Protein: CASSPRDFGSGANVLTF.

The chain is built from TRBV10-3 and TRBJ1-2, with 7 positions matching TRBD1. With 5 bases clipped from V and 4 bases from J, the junction kept 4 bases outside the gene matches. This CDR3 has 13 residues. From germline, CDR1 is ENHRY and CDR2 SYGVKD. The CDR3 sequence is CAISTGAIYGYTF. The CDR3 coding sequence is TGTGCCATCAGTACAGGGGCTATCTATGGCTACACCTTC.

This clone was found once. The rearrangement uses TRBV4-1 and TRBJ2-5, with 8 bases matching TRBD1. J lost 0 bases, V lost 2 bases, and 5 bases had no gene match. The CDR3 loop spans 16 amino acids. In germline, CDR1 is MGHRA, CDR2 YSYEKL. The CDR3, as DNA: TGCGCCAGCAGCCAATCCGGGACAGGCTACCAAGAGACCCAGTACTTC. Amino acid sequence: CASSQSGTGYQETQYF.

The chain has TRBV7-9 and TRBJ2-3; D is perhaps TRBD2 (5 bases). V was clipped by 0 bases and J by 5 bases, with 9 bases between them. CDR3 size: 14 residues. The germline CDR1 and CDR2 sequences are SEHNR and FQNEAQ (reference sequence). In DNA form, the CDR3 reads TGTGCCAGCAGCTTAGCGGGAGTGGAAGATACGCAGTATTTT. It translates to CASSLAGVEDTQYF. The full variable domain, rest sourced from reference TRBV7-9 and TRBJ2-3, is DTGVSQNPRHKITKRGQNVTFRCDPISEHNRLYWYRQTLGQGPEFLTYFQNEAQLEKSRLLSDRFSAERPKGSFSTLEIQRTEQGDSAMYLCASSLAGVEDTQYFGPGTRLTVL.

CDR3 amino acids: CASSLGTGGEVAEAFF. The CDR3 coding sequence is TGTGCCAGCAGCCTGGGGACAGGGGGCGAGGTCGCTGAAGCTTTCTTT. The chain joins TRBV13 to TRBJ1-1, with 12 bases matching TRBD1. Germline CDR1 is PRHDT and CDR2 is FYEKMQ (reference sequence). CDR3 length equals 16 residues. V lost 5 bases, J lost 6 bases, and 10 bases stayed unmatched.

The chain combines TRBV21-1 with TRBJ2-7; no check of the table's D call, TRBD1, against the DNA was made. TRBV21-1 counts as a pseudogene. This CDR3 region has 13 residues. This chain's CDR3 is CASNRTGEDEQYF. CDR3 DNA: TGTGCCAGCAACCGGACAGGGGAAGACGAGCAGTACTTC.

This sequence joins TRBV6-1 and TRBJ2-7; 10 nucleotides agree with TRBD1. This CDR3 comprises 15 residues. In germline, CDR1 is MNHNS, CDR2 SASEGT. Trimming removed 7 bases from V and 3 bases from J; junction bases left unmatched: 9. CDR3 sequence (DNA): TGTGCCAGCACCGCGGGGAGGACAGGGGGCTACGAGCAGTACTTC. Its translation is CASTAGRTGGYEQYF.

The V call is TRBV4-3, the J call TRBJ2-3, with D uncertain. This CDR3 contains 13 residues. Germline assignment: CDR1 LGHNA and CDR2 YSLEER. V lost 0 bases and J 6 bases, leaving 7 bases between the germline ends. The CDR3 protein is CASSQDGWDTQYF. CDR3 nucleotide sequence: TGCGCCAGCAGCCAAGACGGTTGGGATACGCAGTATTTT.

This clone was seen a single time. The chain recombines TRBV5-1 with TRBJ2-7; 7 positions agree with TRBD2. Germline-derived CDR1 and CDR2 are SGHRS and YFSETQ. The CDR3 is made up of 15 amino acids. The junction had 7 bases not matched to a gene; V was cut back by 4 bases and J by 0 bases. For the CDR3, the DNA is TGCGCCAGCAGCAAAACTAGCGAGCTCTCCTACGAGCAGTACTTC. Protein product: CASSKTSELSYEQYF.

This chain connects TRBV4-3 to TRBJ1-1; tentatively, D is TRBD1 (5 bases). Trimming took 0 bases from V and 7 from J, leaving 12 bases between them. Germline V gene sequence: CDR1 LGHNA, CDR2 YSLEER. The CDR3 sequence is 14 residues long. The CDR3 is CASSQDLGVLEAFF. The CDR3 coding sequence is TGCGCCAGCAGCCAAGATCTAGGGGTTCTTGAAGCTTTCTTT.

A note on this clone: This sample also contains other DNA sequences that code for the same CDR3. The chain has TRBV5-1 and TRBJ2-7, with D perhaps TRBD1 (6 bases). The CDR3 totals 13 residues. V was trimmed by 2 bases and J by 1 base, leaving 7 bases between them. Germline-derived CDR1 and CDR2 are SGHRS and YFSETQ. CDR3 amino acids: CASSLGQSYEQYF. Written as DNA, the CDR3 is TGCGCCAGCAGCTTAGGACAGTCCTACGAGCAGTACTTC.

The V gene is TRBV6-6, the J gene TRBJ2-3, with D unclear. CDR1 MNHNY and CDR2 SVGAGI come from the germline V gene (reference sequence). V lost 6 bases, J lost 6 bases, and 10 bases lay in between. The CDR3 runs 12 residues. The CDR3 sequence is CASSLSPDTQYF. The CDR3 nucleotides read TGTGCCAGCAGCCTTAGCCCCGATACGCAGTATTTT.

This chain connects TRBV28 to TRBJ1-4, with D possibly TRBD1 on 5 matching bases. Germline CDR1 and CDR2: MDHEN and SYDVKM. This CDR3 has 14 residues. V was clipped by 6 bases and J by 2 bases, with 10 bases between them. CDR3 DNA: TGTGCCAGCAGCGGGGGGGGGACTAATGAAAAACTGTTTTTT. It yields the protein CASSGGGTNEKLFF.

J is TRBJ2-7 and V is TRBV19; a possible D gene is TRBD1 (6 bases). The CDR3 contains 15 residues. The V and J ends lost 2 bases and 3 bases respectively, with 14 bases between them. The germline V gene has CDR1 LNHDA and CDR2 SQIVND (reference sequence). The CDR3 protein is CASSIINREGYEQYF. The CDR3 bases are TGTGCCAGTAGTATAATCAACAGGGAAGGCTACGAGCAGTACTTC.

This clone was recorded only once. V is TRBV5-1 and J is TRBJ2-5, with 8 nucleotides matching TRBD1. Germline CDR1 is SGHRS and CDR2 is YFSETQ. Germline trimming cut 6 bases from V and 4 bases from J; bases unmatched to any gene: 11. This CDR3 region has 15 residues. The CDR3 nucleotides read TGCGCCAGCACACAATCGGGACAGGTGATAGAGACCCAGTACTTC. It is translated as CASTQSGQVIETQYF.

This chain links TRBV15 with TRBJ1-4; 7 bases map to TRBD1. V lost 1 base, J lost 3 bases, and 2 bases stayed unmatched. Looked up from germline, CDR1 is LNHNV and CDR2 is YYDKDF (reference sequence). The CDR3 extends over 15 amino acids. CDR3 amino acids: CATSRAGTANEKLFF. The CDR3 nucleotides read TGTGCCACCAGCAGAGCCGGGACAGCTAATGAAAAACTGTTTTTT.

The chain employs TRBV23-1 and TRBJ2-1, with 9 bases that match TRBD2. TRBV23-1 is sorted into the ORF group, with uncertain function. V was clipped by 8 bases and J by 2 bases; unmatched bases: 1. The CDR3 length is 13 residues. The CDR3 nucleotides read TGCGCCAGCGCGGGGGGGACCTACAATGAGCAGTTCTTC. Translation gives CASAGGTYNEQFF.

Here the CDR3 reads CASSLADIREQYF. CDR3 nucleotide sequence: TGTGCCAGCAGCTTGGCCGACATACGCGAGCAGTACTTC. V usage is TRBV5-6 and J usage is TRBJ2-7; no reliable D call. Germline values: CDR1 SGHDT, CDR2 YYEEEE. The V end lost 0 bases, the J end lost 6 bases, and 10 bases lay between the germline ends. The CDR3 has 13 residues.

This clone was detected once. The chain uses TRBV2 and TRBJ2-2; the D gene is possibly TRBD2 (5 bases). The ends were cut back, 3 bases at V and 2 bases at J, with 10 bases in the middle. The CDR3 spans 15 residues. Germline V CDR1 and CDR2: SNHLY, FYNNEI. The CDR3 spells CASSEEAVNTGELFF. DNA for the CDR3: TGTGCCAGCAGTGAGGAAGCGGTCAACACCGGGGAGCTGTTTTTT.

The chain recombines TRBV27 with TRBJ2-1; unclear D gene. Germline V gene sequence: CDR1 MNHEY, CDR2 SMNVEV (reference sequence). The CDR3 consists of 13 residues. Trimming took off 7 bases at V and 7 bases at J, with 14 bases between the two ends. CDR3 region: CASMVYVGNEQFF. CDR3 DNA sequence: TGTGCCAGCATGGTATACGTCGGGAATGAGCAGTTCTTC.

V gene TRBV20-1 combines with J gene TRBJ2-7, with a weak D call TRBD2 (5 bases). The ends were cut back, 3 bases at V and 4 bases at J, with 7 bases in the middle. The CDR3 loop spans 11 amino acids. Germline assignment: CDR1 DFQATT and CDR2 SNEGSKA (reference sequence). The CDR3 loop reads CSARSGYEQYF. Here the CDR3 DNA reads TGCAGTGCTAGGTCGGGGTACGAGCAGTACTTC.

The CDR3 DNA follows: TGTGCCAGCAGCACCGGGACAGGCCTATCTCTTCTCGATTCACCCCTCCACTTT. Protein: CASSTGTGLSLLDSPLHF. The gene calls are TRBV9 and TRBJ1-6; 8 positions agree with TRBD1. J lost 8 bases, V lost 4 bases, and 17 bases had no gene match. The germline CDR1 and CDR2 sequences are SGDLS and YYNGEE. There are 18 residues in the CDR3.

The sample holds one count of this clone. This rearrangement joins TRBV7-9 to TRBJ2-2, with D perhaps TRBD1 (5 bases). Trimming removed 4 bases at V and 7 bases at J, with 19 bases between. Germline assignment: CDR1 SEHNR and CDR2 FQNEAQ (reference sequence). The CDR3 consists of 16 residues. The CDR3 is CASSSLDDSIDGELFF. DNA for the CDR3: TGTGCCAGCAGCTCTTTGGACGACAGTATTGACGGGGAGCTGTTTTTT.

CDR3 in DNA: TGCAGGGGAGAGGGAAACACTGAAGCTTTCTTT. This gives the protein CRGEGNTEAFF. This rearrangement joins TRBV20-1 to TRBJ1-1; D is uncertain. The CDR3 loop spans 11 amino acids. Germline V gives CDR1 DFQATT, CDR2 SNEGSKA (reference sequence).